These 10 T cell receptor beta chains were sequenced from one sample in a study of blood T cell repertoires in COVID-19. TCRdb keeps only in-frame clones here, not all; method: immunoSEQ multiplex PCR. This sample carries 90,000 to 120,000 clones, about 89% of them seen once, and the ten largest clones take less than 1.5%. Sequenced material: peripheral blood. These receptors were obtained from a woman aged 30 to 39 with acute or convalescent COVID-19.

V and J are TRBV7-3 and TRBJ1-2, with D perhaps matching TRBD1 (6 bases). Germline V gene sequence: CDR1 SGHTA, CDR2 FQGTGA. V was clipped by 5 bases and J by 6 bases, with 13 bases between them. This CDR3 is 13 amino acids long. The CDR3 nucleotides are TGTGCCAGCAGCCGGGGGGCGGGAGATGGCTACACCTTC. Protein sequence: CASSRGAGDGYTF.

This sequence joins TRBV12-3 or TRBV12-4 and TRBJ2-1; D might be TRBD2 (6 bases). V dropped 6 bases and J dropped 10 bases, with 10 bases sitting between them. This CDR3 has 11 residues. CDR3 region: CASRIRGEQFF. The CDR3 DNA is TGTGCCAGCAGGATCCGGGGGGAGCAGTTCTTC.

This chain joins TRBV28 and TRBJ1-1; 7 nucleotides agree with TRBD1. CDR1 MDHEN and CDR2 SYDVKM come from the germline V gene. J lost 6 bases, V lost 3 bases, and 4 bases had no gene match. The CDR3 has 13 amino acids. In nucleotides, the CDR3 is TGTGCCAGCAGTTTGTCAGGGGGGCCTGAAGCTTTCTTT. Translated, it gives CASSLSGGPEAFF.

The chain uses TRBV28 and TRBJ2-1; 9 bases are shared with TRBD2. The trim removed 4 bases at V and 0 bases at J, leaving 13 bases unmatched. Germline lookup yields CDR1 MDHEN and CDR2 SYDVKM. This CDR3 region has 19 residues. Here the CDR3 reads CASSYRTGPTSGSYNEQFF. CDR3 coding DNA: TGTGCCAGCAGTTACAGGACAGGACCGACTAGCGGCTCCTACAATGAGCAGTTCTTC.

The gene calls are TRBV7-8 and TRBJ1-3, with 8 bases fitting TRBD1. Germline lookup yields CDR1 SGHVS and CDR2 FQNEAQ. With 5 bases clipped from V and 0 bases from J, the junction kept 12 bases outside the gene matches. The CDR3 runs 18 residues. CDR3 sequence reads: CASSLLGTGLSSGNTIYF. For the CDR3, the DNA is TGTGCCAGCAGCCTGCTCGGGACAGGATTGAGCTCTGGAAACACCATATATTTT. The whole variable domain, filled in from reference TRBV7-8 and TRBJ1-3, reads GAGVSQSPRYKVAKRGQDVALRCDPISGHVSLFWYQQALGQGPEFLTYFQNEAQLDKSGLPSDRFFAERPEGSVSTLKIQRTQQEDSAVYLCASSLLGTGLSSGNTIYFGEGSWLTVV.

In its sample, this clone was seen a few times. The V gene is TRBV5-8, the J gene TRBJ1-5, with D perhaps TRBD1 (5 bases). Trimming pared 3 bases from V and 1 base from J, leaving 26 bases between. The germline V gene has CDR1 SGHTS and CDR2 YDEGEE. The CDR3 length is 20 residues. The CDR3 DNA reads as TGTGCCAGCAGCTCTGGCAGTCGGGTCACTCACGGGGGAAGCAATCAGCCCCAGCATTTT. Amino acid sequence: CASSSGSRVTHGGSNQPQHF.

V gene TRBV4-3 combines with J gene TRBJ1-4, with D maybe TRBD1 (6 bases). Trimming pared 2 bases from V and 0 bases from J, leaving 10 bases between. This CDR3 is built from 16 residues. Germline loops: CDR1 LGHNA, CDR2 YSLEER. CDR3 bases: TGCGCCAGCAGCCAACGTGGGACAACAACTAATGAAAAACTGTTTTTT. This gives the protein CASSQRGTTTNEKLFF.

The chain uses TRBV11-1 and TRBJ2-3; maybe TRBD1 (7 bases). V lost 5 bases, J lost 7 bases, and 16 bases lay in between. In germline, CDR1 is SGHAT, CDR2 FQDESV (reference sequence). This CDR3 has 14 residues. The CDR3 region has the DNA TGTGCCAGCAGCGCGGGACAGCCCGGGAATACGCAGTATTTT. Translation: CASSAGQPGNTQYF.

The genes are TRBV18 and TRBJ2-6; perhaps TRBD1 as D (5 bases). The V end was cut by 6 bases, the J end by 2 bases, with 17 bases between. CDR1 and CDR2 (germline): KGHSH, LQKENI. This CDR3 comprises 17 residues. CDR3 in amino acids: CASSLQGVRTGANVLTF. The CDR3 DNA reads TGTGCCAGCTCCCTCCAAGGGGTCAGAACTGGGGCCAACGTCCTGACTTTC.

The chain recombines TRBV6-2 or TRBV6-3 with TRBJ2-1; 14 bases align to TRBD2. The CDR3 length is 16 residues. Germline V gene data show CDR1 as MNHEY and CDR2 as SVGEGT. Trimming removed 6 bases from V and 10 bases from J; junction bases left unmatched: 11. Here the CDR3 DNA reads TGTGCCAGCAGCCCCCGACTAGCGGGAGGGCCGCGCGAGCAGTTCTTC. It yields the protein CASSPRLAGGPREQFF.